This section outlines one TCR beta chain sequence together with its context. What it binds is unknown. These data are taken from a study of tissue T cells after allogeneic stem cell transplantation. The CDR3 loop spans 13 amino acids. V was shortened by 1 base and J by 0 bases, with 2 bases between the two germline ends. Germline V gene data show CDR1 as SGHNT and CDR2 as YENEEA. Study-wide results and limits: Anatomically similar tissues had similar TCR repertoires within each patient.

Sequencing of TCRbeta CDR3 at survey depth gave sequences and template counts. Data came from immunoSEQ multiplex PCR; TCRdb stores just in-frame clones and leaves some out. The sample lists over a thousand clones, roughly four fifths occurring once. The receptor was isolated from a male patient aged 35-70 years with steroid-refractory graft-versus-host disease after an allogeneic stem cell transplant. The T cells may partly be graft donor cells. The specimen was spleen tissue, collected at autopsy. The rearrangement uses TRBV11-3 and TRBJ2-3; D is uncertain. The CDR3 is CASSLGSTDTQYF. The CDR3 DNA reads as TGTGCCAGCAGCTTAGGGAGCACAGATACGCAGTATTTT. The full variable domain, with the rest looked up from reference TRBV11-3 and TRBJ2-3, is EAGVVQSPRYKIIEKKQPVAFWCNPISGHNTLYWYLQNLGQGPELLIRYENEEAVDDSQLPKDRFSAERLKGVDSTLKIQPAELGDSAVYLCASSLGSTDTQYFGPGTRLTVL.